The rows below give T cell receptor beta chains drawn from one sample of a study of PD-L1 blockade in urothelial cancer. Profiling relied on immunoSEQ multiplex PCR, and the TCRdb table lists in-frame clones only, not all of them. Of some 100,000 clones listed, around 90% are singletons. The starting material was PBMCs, obtained around atezolizumab (anti-PD-L1) treatment. All receptors come from an elderly woman with urothelial cancer. The CDR3 runs from the conserved cysteine through the conserved F or W. Fields, in order: clone size, J gene, V gene, D gene, CDR3 DNA, CDR3 protein. The D gene is left open where the match is weak. Clone size is not always given. Where it is, it says once, few, many or a class for expanded clones.

clone_size: -; j_call: TRBJ2-7; v_call: TRBV28; d_call: TRBD1; cdr3_nt: TGTGCCAGCAGTTTATATGGGCGGGACAGGGGCAAAGGGAGCTCCTACGAGCAGTACTTC; cdr3_aa: CASSLYGRDRGKGSSYEQYF
clone_size: -; j_call: TRBJ1-2; v_call: TRBV7-9; d_call: TRBD1; cdr3_nt: TGTGCCAGCAGCTTAGGACAGGGGTATGGCTACACCTTC; cdr3_aa: CASSLGQGYGYTF
clone_size: -; j_call: TRBJ1-2; v_call: TRBV7-8; d_call: -; cdr3_nt: TGTGCCAGCAGCTATCCTGGGGGGGCCTATGGCTACACCTTC; cdr3_aa: CASSYPGGAYGYTF
clone_size: -; j_call: TRBJ2-5; v_call: TRBV5-6; d_call: TRBD2; cdr3_nt: TGTGCCAGCAGCTTGGGCTCCGGGACTAGCCCCCCCCAGACCCAGTACTTC; cdr3_aa: CASSLGSGTSPPQTQYF
clone_size: -; j_call: TRBJ2-7; v_call: TRBV2; d_call: TRBD1; cdr3_nt: TGTGCCAGCTCGAGGGACAGGGGTTCCTACGAGCAGTACTTC; cdr3_aa: CASSRDRGSYEQYF
clone_size: -; j_call: TRBJ1-1; v_call: TRBV7-8; d_call: -; cdr3_nt: TGTGCCAGCAGCTTTAGGGCGGGACGGCAAAACACTGAAGCTTTCTTT; cdr3_aa: CASSFRAGRQNTEAFF
clone_size: -; j_call: TRBJ2-5; v_call: TRBV7-2; d_call: TRBD2; cdr3_nt: TGTGCCGGTAGCGGGGGGGTAGTCGAGACCCAGTACTTC; cdr3_aa: CAGSGGVVETQYF
clone_size: -; j_call: TRBJ2-3; v_call: TRBV6-1; d_call: TRBD1; cdr3_nt: TGTGCCAGCAGCGCGACAGGGAGCACAGATACGCAGTATTTT; cdr3_aa: CASSATGSTDTQYF
clone_size: -; j_call: TRBJ1-5; v_call: TRBV4-2; d_call: -; cdr3_nt: TGTGCCAGCAGCCAAGATCCGCAAGCACGGCAGGACAATCAGCCCCAGCATTTT; cdr3_aa: CASSQDPQARQDNQPQHF
clone_size: -; j_call: TRBJ2-7; v_call: TRBV28; d_call: TRBD2; cdr3_nt: TGTGCCAGCAGTCCCCTGTCGGGAGGGTTGCTTGGCGAGCAGTACTTC; cdr3_aa: CASSPLSGGLLGEQYF
clone_size: -; j_call: TRBJ2-4; v_call: TRBV19; d_call: -; cdr3_nt: TGTGCCAGTAGTTTTAACAGGATCGAAAACATTCAGTACTTC; cdr3_aa: CASSFNRIENIQYF
clone_size: few; j_call: TRBJ2-7; v_call: TRBV7-2; d_call: -; cdr3_nt: TGTGCCAGCAGCTTCTCTCCTAGACGCGAGCAGTACTTC; cdr3_aa: CASSFSPRREQYF
clone_size: once; j_call: TRBJ2-5; v_call: TRBV5-1; d_call: TRBD2; cdr3_nt: TGCGCCAGCAGCGTACGGGGGGGGAAAGAGACCCAGTACTTC; cdr3_aa: CASSVRGGKETQYF
clone_size: -; j_call: TRBJ2-1; v_call: TRBV9; d_call: TRBD2; cdr3_nt: TGTGCCAGCAGCGTCAGCGGGACCGGCGGAAATGAGCAGTTCTTC; cdr3_aa: CASSVSGTGGNEQFF
clone_size: -; j_call: TRBJ2-7; v_call: TRBV9; d_call: TRBD1; cdr3_nt: TGTGCCAGCAGCGCCGACAGGGGTTCCGGGTACGAGCAGTACTTC; cdr3_aa: CASSADRGSGYEQYF
clone_size: -; j_call: TRBJ2-7; v_call: TRBV12-2; d_call: -; cdr3_nt: TGTGCAAGTCGCCCCCGGACTAGCGGGTTCACCTACGAGCAGTACTTC; cdr3_aa: CASRPRTSGFTYEQYF
clone_size: once; j_call: TRBJ2-7; v_call: TRBV10-3; d_call: -; cdr3_nt: TGTGCCATCAGTAAGGGTGGCGGGTCCTACGAGCAGTACTTC; cdr3_aa: CAISKGGGSYEQYF
clone_size: once; j_call: TRBJ1-5; v_call: TRBV27; d_call: TRBD1; cdr3_nt: TGTGCCAGCAGTTTACAGGGGACAGGGGGCAATCAGCCCCAGCATTTT; cdr3_aa: CASSLQGTGGNQPQHF
clone_size: -; j_call: TRBJ2-7; v_call: TRBV2; d_call: -; cdr3_nt: TGTGCCAGCACTCCAAGTGGGGCTAGATCCGAGCAGTACTTC; cdr3_aa: CASTPSGARSEQYF
clone_size: -; j_call: TRBJ2-7; v_call: TRBV5-1; d_call: -; cdr3_nt: TGCGCCAGCACACCTGGGGGAAAGGAGACAGGCCATTCGAACGAGCAGTACTTC; cdr3_aa: CASTPGGKETGHSNEQYF
clone_size: -; j_call: TRBJ1-5; v_call: TRBV7-3; d_call: TRBD1; cdr3_nt: TGTGCCAGCAGCTTGGGGTTAGTTGGCAGGGGGCCGAGATATAGCAATCAGCCCCAGCATTTT; cdr3_aa: CASSLGLVGRGPRYSNQPQHF
clone_size: -; j_call: TRBJ2-7; v_call: TRBV6-5; d_call: TRBD1; cdr3_nt: TGTGCCAGCAGTTCCCGGGACAGGGGCCACGAGCAGTACTTC; cdr3_aa: CASSSRDRGHEQYF
clone_size: -; j_call: TRBJ2-7; v_call: TRBV11-2; d_call: -; cdr3_nt: TGTGCCAGCAGCACAGGTAGCTACGAGCAGTACTTC; cdr3_aa: CASSTGSYEQYF
clone_size: -; j_call: TRBJ2-1; v_call: TRBV7-9; d_call: -; cdr3_nt: TGTGCCAGCAGCTTGGAGTCCTCGTTCCGGAATGAGCAGTTCTTC; cdr3_aa: CASSLESSFRNEQFF
clone_size: -; j_call: TRBJ2-7; v_call: TRBV19; d_call: TRBD2; cdr3_nt: TGTGCCAGTAGTGGACGGACTAGCGGACGCTCCTACGAGCAGTACTTC; cdr3_aa: CASSGRTSGRSYEQYF
clone_size: -; j_call: TRBJ1-1; v_call: TRBV9; d_call: -; cdr3_nt: TGTGCCAGCAGCGTAGTCGGGGATCTCGCGGGCACTGAAGCTTTCTTT; cdr3_aa: CASSVVGDLAGTEAFF
clone_size: -; j_call: TRBJ1-4; v_call: TRBV5-1; d_call: -; cdr3_nt: TGCGCCAGCAGCCCGGGGGGCCTTAACGAAAAACTGTTTTTT; cdr3_aa: CASSPGGLNEKLFF
clone_size: once; j_call: TRBJ2-7; v_call: TRBV11-2; d_call: TRBD2; cdr3_nt: TGTGCCAGCAGCTTATCAACGACTAGCGGGATCTCCTACGAGCAGTACTTC; cdr3_aa: CASSLSTTSGISYEQYF
clone_size: -; j_call: TRBJ1-2; v_call: TRBV10-1; d_call: TRBD1; cdr3_nt: TGCGCCAGCAGTGAGTCGCCAGGGGGCTATGGCTACACCTTC; cdr3_aa: CASSESPGGYGYTF
clone_size: -; j_call: TRBJ1-1; v_call: TRBV19; d_call: -; cdr3_nt: TGTGCCAGTAGTAGGGAGACAGGGAACACTGAAGCTTTCTTT; cdr3_aa: CASSRETGNTEAFF
clone_size: -; j_call: TRBJ1-1; v_call: TRBV6-6; d_call: -; cdr3_nt: TGTGCCAGCAGGGCAGGGTCCATGAACACTGAAGCTTTCTTT; cdr3_aa: CASRAGSMNTEAFF
clone_size: -; j_call: TRBJ2-2; v_call: TRBV18; d_call: -; cdr3_nt: TGTGCCAGCTCACCACCTATAGGACAGACTTCCCCAGCGAACACCGGGGAGCTGTTTTTT; cdr3_aa: CASSPPIGQTSPANTGELFF
clone_size: -; j_call: TRBJ1-2; v_call: TRBV29-1; d_call: -; cdr3_nt: TGCAGCGTTGAAGAAATACCCAGGGTTGGCTACACCTTC; cdr3_aa: CSVEEIPRVGYTF
clone_size: -; j_call: TRBJ2-3; v_call: TRBV1; d_call: -; cdr3_nt: TGCACCAGCAGCCACCCCCCAGTCGGGGGATACACAGATACGCAGTATTTT; cdr3_aa: CTSSHPPVGGYTDTQYF
clone_size: -; j_call: TRBJ2-7; v_call: TRBV18; d_call: -; cdr3_nt: TGTGCCAGCTCACCGGGGCAGACGCAAACCTACGAGCAGTACTTC; cdr3_aa: CASSPGQTQTYEQYF
clone_size: -; j_call: TRBJ2-5; v_call: TRBV15; d_call: -; cdr3_nt: TGTGCCACCAGCGGGGGACGGTCAGGGAGGGAGACCCAGTACTTC; cdr3_aa: CATSGGRSGRETQYF
clone_size: -; j_call: TRBJ1-2; v_call: TRBV9; d_call: TRBD1; cdr3_nt: TGTGCCAGCAGCCCGGGACAGGGGAGCTATGGCTACACCTTC; cdr3_aa: CASSPGQGSYGYTF
clone_size: -; j_call: TRBJ2-1; v_call: TRBV9; d_call: TRBD1; cdr3_nt: TGTGCCAGCAGCAGACAAGGACAGGGGAGCTGGGATGAGCAGTTCTTC; cdr3_aa: CASSRQGQGSWDEQFF
clone_size: -; j_call: TRBJ2-1; v_call: TRBV28; d_call: -; cdr3_nt: TGTGCCAGCAGCCTGACAGACTACAATGAGCAGTTCTTC; cdr3_aa: CASSLTDYNEQFF
clone_size: few; j_call: TRBJ2-2; v_call: TRBV2; d_call: -; cdr3_nt: TGTGCCAGCAGTACAGGGTTTTACACCGGGGAGCTGTTTTTT; cdr3_aa: CASSTGFYTGELFF
clone_size: -; j_call: TRBJ2-7; v_call: TRBV9; d_call: -; cdr3_nt: TGTGCCAGCAGCGGGGACATAAGAGGGACGGGCACCTACGAGCAGTACTTC; cdr3_aa: CASSGDIRGTGTYEQYF
clone_size: -; j_call: TRBJ1-5; v_call: TRBV28; d_call: TRBD1; cdr3_nt: TGTGCCAGCAGTTTGGGACAGGGGGCGCGGAGCAATCAGCCCCAGCATTTT; cdr3_aa: CASSLGQGARSNQPQHF
clone_size: -; j_call: TRBJ2-2; v_call: TRBV19; d_call: TRBD1; cdr3_nt: TGTGCCAGTCAAGGACAGGGAAACACCGGGGAGCTGTTTTTT; cdr3_aa: CASQGQGNTGELFF
clone_size: -; j_call: TRBJ2-5; v_call: TRBV27; d_call: -; cdr3_nt: TGTGCCAGCAGCATTCCGGGGGAGACCCAGTACTTC; cdr3_aa: CASSIPGETQYF
clone_size: -; j_call: TRBJ1-2; v_call: TRBV7-9; d_call: TRBD1; cdr3_nt: TGTGCCAGCAGCTTAGAGGGGGCGAGCTATGGCTACACCTTC; cdr3_aa: CASSLEGASYGYTF
clone_size: -; j_call: TRBJ2-2; v_call: TRBV11-2; d_call: TRBD1; cdr3_nt: TGTGCCAGCAGCCCCCAACAGGGGTTTACCGGGGAGCTGTTTTTT; cdr3_aa: CASSPQQGFTGELFF
clone_size: -; j_call: TRBJ1-3; v_call: TRBV5-1; d_call: -; cdr3_nt: TGCGCCAGCAGTCCGACAGCCTCTGGAAACACCATATATTTT; cdr3_aa: CASSPTASGNTIYF
clone_size: -; j_call: TRBJ2-7; v_call: TRBV30; d_call: -; cdr3_nt: TGTGCCTTCGCCAGAGGGCTCCTCGGCGAGCAGTACTTC; cdr3_aa: CAFARGLLGEQYF
clone_size: -; j_call: TRBJ1-1; v_call: TRBV7-9; d_call: TRBD1; cdr3_nt: TGTGCCAGCAGCTTAACCGGGACAGGGATTCTTGAAGCTTTCTTT; cdr3_aa: CASSLTGTGILEAFF
clone_size: -; j_call: TRBJ2-2; v_call: TRBV19; d_call: -; cdr3_nt: TGTGCCAGTAGTCTCCGGCGAGGCGGGGAGCTGTTTTTT; cdr3_aa: CASSLRRGGELFF
clone_size: -; j_call: TRBJ2-7; v_call: TRBV5-6; d_call: TRBD1; cdr3_nt: TGTGCCAGCAGCTGGGGACAGGGGAAGAGCTCCTACGAGCAGTACTTC; cdr3_aa: CASSWGQGKSSYEQYF
clone_size: -; j_call: TRBJ1-1; v_call: TRBV27; d_call: -; cdr3_nt: TGTGCCAGCAGTTTATCGCCGGGGAACACTGAAGCTTTCTTT; cdr3_aa: CASSLSPGNTEAFF
clone_size: once; j_call: TRBJ2-3; v_call: TRBV9; d_call: TRBD2; cdr3_nt: TGTGCCAGCAGCCTAGCGGGAGGAGGCACAGATACGCAGTATTTT; cdr3_aa: CASSLAGGGTDTQYF
clone_size: once; j_call: TRBJ1-1; v_call: TRBV27; d_call: TRBD1; cdr3_nt: TGTGCCAGCTTGACGACAGGGCTTTCTGAAGCTTTCTTT; cdr3_aa: CASLTTGLSEAFF
clone_size: few; j_call: TRBJ2-7; v_call: TRBV5-1; d_call: -; cdr3_nt: TGCGCCAGCAGCTTGGAGTTGGAGGGCGAGCAGTACTTC; cdr3_aa: CASSLELEGEQYF
clone_size: -; j_call: TRBJ2-7; v_call: TRBV27; d_call: TRBD2; cdr3_nt: TGTGCCAGCAGTTTTAGCGGGATTACCTACGAGCAGTACTTC; cdr3_aa: CASSFSGITYEQYF
clone_size: -; j_call: TRBJ2-7; v_call: TRBV4-1; d_call: TRBD1; cdr3_nt: TGCGCCAGCAGCCAAGATGTAGCAGGGGGCTGGAACGAGCAGTACTTC; cdr3_aa: CASSQDVAGGWNEQYF